This T cell receptor beta chain was documented in a study of blood T cells in healthy people across ages. Total RNA was isolated from each sample in quantities of at least 5 micrograms. With a J-beta primer mix and a sample-barcoded 5' primer, a second PCR ran 7 to 11 cycles. Using its own MiXCR run on the 5' RACE reads, TCRdb lists one record per CDR3 protein. Among 920,000 or so distinct CDR3 sequences, 40% to 45% were seen once, and the ten largest hold about 20%. Unmatched junction bases numbered 8, after V lost 1 base and J lost 5 bases. The CDR3 runs 14 residues. Germline lookup yields CDR1 DFQATT and CDR2 SNEGSKA (reference sequence).

The source is a woman aged 55 to 70 in good health. The V gene is TRBV20-1, the J gene TRBJ2-7; 7 positions match TRBD2. The sample consisted of blood. CDR3 residues: CSARVGGRADEQYF. CDR3 nucleotide sequence: TGCAGTGCTAGAGTCGGTGGGAGGGCTGACGAGCAGTACTTC.